This TCR beta chain was captured by sequencing in a study of T cells after yellow fever vaccination. Findings of the study overall: It was a small share of clonotypes that appeared in both CD4 and CD8 compartments. A large majority of primary-vaccination clones showed up again after the booster (roughly 95% CD4, around 90% CD8).

TCRdb passed the 5' RACE reads through MiXCR, listing each CDR3 protein once. The sample consists of 250,000 or so distinct CDR3 sequences, 6.9% of them appearing once. Of note for this clonotype: As yet, its antigen is unknown. Compared with germline, one end of the junction differs, possibly owing to a read error.

Germline V gene lookup returns CDR1 SSHAT and CDR2 FNYEAQ (reference sequence). This CDR3 is built from 15 residues. The receptor comes from a man younger than 45 who received the YFV17D yellow fever vaccine. The chain recombines TRBV7-7 with TRBJ2-1; D may be TRBD2 (6 bases). Sequences were derived from CD4+ T cells sorted from PBMCs, sampled 15 days after the yellow fever booster vaccination. CDR3 protein: CASSVSGRTSDEQFF. CDR3 coding DNA: TGTGCTAGCAGCGTTAGCGGCAGGACTTCTGATGAGCAGTTCTTC. Full variable domain (missing parts from reference TRBV7-7 and TRBJ2-1): GAGVSQSPRYKVTKRGQDVTLRCDPISSHATLYWYQQALGQGPEFLTYFNYEAQPDKSGLPSDRFSAERPEGSISTLTIQRTEQRDSAMYRCASSVSGRTSDEQFFGPGTRLTVL.